The source of this T cell receptor (beta chain) is a study of cytomegalovirus exposure and HLA in healthy donors. Broader study findings: Productive status was seen about 90% or about 30% of the time for most TCR beta V segments in an earlier analysis.

It was with 60 Vbeta and 13 Jbeta primers that the PCR ran. The assay was immunoSEQ multiplex PCR, and TCRdb's table has in-frame clones only and misses some. In the table there are roughly 100,000 clones, more than 70% of which are singletons. This clone came up a few times. Its antigen is currently unknown. Germline V lookup: CDR1 LGHNA, CDR2 YSLEER. V lost 0 bases to trimming and J lost 2 bases, with 12 bases between them. The CDR3 covers 16 residues. The source is a man younger than 45 in good health and CMV-seronegative. What was sequenced was PBMCs. This chain links TRBV4-3 with TRBJ2-3, with a possible D match to TRBD1 (6 bases). The CDR3 reads CASSQEPGQDTDTQYF. Written as DNA, the CDR3 is TGCGCCAGCAGCCAAGAACCGGGACAAGACACAGATACGCAGTATTTT.